These 3 T cell receptor beta chains originate from one sample sequenced in a study of cytomegalovirus exposure and HLA in healthy donors. TCRdb's table, derived via immunoSEQ multiplex PCR, lists solely in-frame clones and lacks some. The repertoire includes tens of thousands of clones, under 95% of them detected once, and 3% to 4% sits in the top ten. The sequencing sample was made of PBMCs. These TCRs come from a woman aged 25 to 39 in good health and CMV-seronegative.

The genes are TRBV9 and TRBJ1-1; D unclear. This CDR3 is built from 13 residues. Trimming shortened V by 0 bases and J by 3 bases, and 6 bases separated the two germline ends. CDR1 is SGDLS, CDR2 YYNGEE, per germline. The CDR3 region has the DNA TGTGCCAGCAGCGTAGTTCGGGACACTGAAGCTTTCTTT. This gives the protein CASSVVRDTEAFF. The whole variable domain, remainder taken from reference TRBV9 and TRBJ1-1, is DSGVTQTPKHLITATGQRVTLRCSPRSGDLSVYWYQQSLDQGLQFLIQYYNGEERAKGNILERFSAQQFPDLHSELNLSSLELGDSALYFCASSVVRDTEAFFGQGTRLTVV.

The rearrangement links TRBV5-1 to TRBJ2-2; TRBD1 matches at 9 bases. The CDR3 consists of 16 residues. The germline V gene has CDR1 SGHRS and CDR2 YFSETQ. Trimming removed 5 bases from V and 6 bases from J; junction bases left unmatched: 11. In DNA, the CDR3 is TGCGCCAGCAGTGAACAGGGGGCGGTCGGTGCCGGGGAGCTGTTTTTT. Its protein product is CASSEQGAVGAGELFF.

J is TRBJ1-3 and V is TRBV30; no firm D call. V was cut by 1 base and J by 2 bases, with 6 bases left in between. This CDR3 is built from 13 residues. Germline V gives CDR1 GTSNPN, CDR2 SVGIG (reference sequence). Here the CDR3 DNA reads TGTGCCTGGAGTGCCCTTCCTGGAAACACCATATATTTT. Its translation is CAWSALPGNTIYF.